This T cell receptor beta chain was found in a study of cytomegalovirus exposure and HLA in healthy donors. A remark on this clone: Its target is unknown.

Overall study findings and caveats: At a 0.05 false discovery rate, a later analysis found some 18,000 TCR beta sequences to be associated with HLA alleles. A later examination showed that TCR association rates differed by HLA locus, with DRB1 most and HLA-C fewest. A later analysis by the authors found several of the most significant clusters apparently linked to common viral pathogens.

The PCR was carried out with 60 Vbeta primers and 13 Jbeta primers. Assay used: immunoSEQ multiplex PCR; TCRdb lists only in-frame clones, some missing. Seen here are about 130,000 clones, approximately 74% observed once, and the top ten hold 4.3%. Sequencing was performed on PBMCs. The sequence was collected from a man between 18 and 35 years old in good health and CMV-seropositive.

The CDR3 here is CASRGLAGGYSYEQYF. In DNA, the CDR3 is TGTGCCAGTAGGGGACTAGCGGGAGGCTACTCCTACGAGCAGTACTTC. The gene calls are TRBV19 and TRBJ2-7; 15 bases line up with TRBD2. The trim removed 6 bases at V and 0 bases at J, leaving 3 bases unmatched. From germline, CDR1 is LNHDA and CDR2 SQIVND (reference sequence). This CDR3 has 16 amino acids.